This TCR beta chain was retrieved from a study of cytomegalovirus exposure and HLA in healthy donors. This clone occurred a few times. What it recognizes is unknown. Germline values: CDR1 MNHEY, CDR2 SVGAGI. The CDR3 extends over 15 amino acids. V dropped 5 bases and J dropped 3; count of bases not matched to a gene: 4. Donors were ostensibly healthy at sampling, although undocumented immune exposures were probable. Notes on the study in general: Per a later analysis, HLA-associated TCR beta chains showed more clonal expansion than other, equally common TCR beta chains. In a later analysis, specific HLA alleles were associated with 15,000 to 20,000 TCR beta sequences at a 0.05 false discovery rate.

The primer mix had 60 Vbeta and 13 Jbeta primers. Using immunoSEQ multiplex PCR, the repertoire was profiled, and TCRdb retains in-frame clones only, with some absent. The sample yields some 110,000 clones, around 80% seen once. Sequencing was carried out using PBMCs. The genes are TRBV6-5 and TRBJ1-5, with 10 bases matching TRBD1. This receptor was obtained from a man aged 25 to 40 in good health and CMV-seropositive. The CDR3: CASSKTGGPNQPQHF. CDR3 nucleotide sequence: TGTGCCAGCAGTAAGACAGGGGGCCCCAATCAGCCCCAGCATTTT.